The 32 T cell receptor beta chains presented below share a single source sample, sequenced in a study of graft-versus-host responses after intestinal transplantation. Sequencing was performed with immunoSEQ multiplex PCR; in TCRdb, only in-frame clones are kept and a portion is missing. This sample has about 19,000 clones, with around 80% found just once. This specimen consisted of PBMCs, obtained 14 days after transplant. The receptors shown here come from a human patient who received an intestinal transplant, so some T cells may come from the graft donor.

This clone showed up just once. J is TRBJ2-3 and V is TRBV5-1; D may be TRBD2 (6 bases). There are 13 residues in the CDR3. The germline gives CDR1 SGHRS, CDR2 YFSETQ. V dropped 0 bases and J dropped 4 bases, with 6 bases sitting between them. CDR3 loop: CASSLAGADTQYF. For the CDR3, the DNA is TGCGCCAGCAGCTTGGCGGGAGCAGATACGCAGTATTTT.

V gene TRBV5-1 combines with J gene TRBJ2-5; the match to TRBD1 covers 9 bases. Germline V gene lookup returns CDR1 SGHRS and CDR2 YFSETQ. With 6 bases clipped from V and 1 base from J, the junction kept 7 bases outside the gene matches. The CDR3 totals 15 residues. CDR3 bases: TGCGCCAGCACCCTCGGGACAGGGTTCCAAGAGACCCAGTACTTC. Translation: CASTLGTGFQETQYF.

The V and J genes are TRBV4-2 and TRBJ2-3, with unresolved D. The CDR3 covers 13 residues. The germline CDR1 and CDR2 sequences are LGHNA and YNFKEQ. V lost 0 bases to trimming and J lost 3 bases, with 4 bases between them. CDR3 in amino acids: CASSQEGTDTQYF. The CDR3 DNA reads as TGTGCCAGCAGCCAAGAAGGGACAGATACGCAGTATTTT.

Note on this clone: The sample has other DNA sequences that encode this CDR3 too. This sequence joins TRBV7-2 and TRBJ2-1; D gene uncertain. The CDR3 contains 15 residues. Germline V gene data show CDR1 as SGHTA and CDR2 as FQGNSA. V was shortened by 1 base and J by 0 bases, with 7 bases between the two germline ends. CDR3 DNA: TGTGCCAGCAGCTTAGGCCCCGCCTCCTACAATGAGCAGTTCTTC. Amino acid sequence: CASSLGPASYNEQFF.

This clone was picked up one time. The chain couples TRBV28 to TRBJ2-3, with 10 bases that match TRBD1. The CDR3 has 16 amino acids. Germline V CDR1 and CDR2: MDHEN, SYDVKM. Trimming removed 4 bases from V and 5 bases from J; junction bases left unmatched: 9. CDR3: CASSSRRQGAGDTQYF. CDR3 sequence (DNA): TGTGCCAGCAGTTCCCGCCGACAGGGGGCAGGAGATACGCAGTATTTT.

The J gene is TRBJ2-2, the V gene TRBV7-9; D may be TRBD1 (5 bases). Germline assignment: CDR1 SEHNR and CDR2 FQNEAQ (reference sequence). The CDR3 length is 15 residues. Trimming removed 7 bases at V and 3 bases at J, with 15 bases between. The CDR3: CASILAREYTGELFF. The CDR3 DNA reads as TGTGCCAGCATCTTGGCCAGGGAATACACCGGGGAGCTGTTTTTT.

The count of this clone is one. V and J are TRBV9 and TRBJ1-2; TRBD1 is a possible D gene (5 bases). The CDR3 is 15 residues long. Germline V gene data show CDR1 as SGDLS and CDR2 as YYNGEE. The V end was cut by 3 bases, the J end by 2 bases, with 14 bases between. This chain's CDR3 is CASSETASPNYGYTF. The CDR3 DNA sequence: TGTGCCAGCAGCGAGACAGCGTCTCCAAACTATGGCTACACCTTC.

The chain couples TRBV7-9 to TRBJ2-1; D possibly corresponds to TRBD2 (6 bases). Looked up from germline, CDR1 is SEHNR and CDR2 is FQNEAQ (reference sequence). The CDR3 has 15 amino acids. Deletions cut 3 bases from V and 9 bases from J, with 18 bases between. CDR3 protein: CASSFRDSAISEQFF. The CDR3 bases are TGTGCCAGCAGCTTCCGGGACTCCGCGATAAGTGAGCAGTTCTTC.

V gene TRBV5-1 combines with J gene TRBJ2-2; 7 bases agree with TRBD1. The CDR3 sequence is 18 residues long. The ends lost 0 bases at V and 2 bases at J; junction bases unmatched: 10. Germline V gene lookup returns CDR1 SGHRS and CDR2 YFSETQ. The CDR3 loop is CASSLAFIDRDNTGELFF. In DNA, the CDR3 is TGCGCCAGCAGCTTGGCCTTTATCGACAGGGATAACACCGGGGAGCTGTTTTTT.

The J gene is TRBJ2-7, the V gene TRBV5-6; 7 bases fit TRBD1. CDR1 SGHDT and CDR2 YYEEEE come from the germline V gene. V dropped 4 bases and J dropped 2; count of bases not matched to a gene: 6. The CDR3 has 14 residues. This CDR3 reads CASSPGTVAYEQYF. The DNA for the CDR3 is TGTGCCAGCAGCCCGGGGACAGTAGCCTACGAGCAGTACTTC.

The genes are TRBV29-1 and TRBJ2-3; 9 nucleotides align to TRBD2. Germline V gene lookup returns CDR1 SQVTM and CDR2 ANQGSEA. V gave up 6 bases and J gave up 0 bases; unmatched junction bases: 7. The length of the CDR3 is 15 residues. The DNA of the CDR3 is TGCAGCGTCCACCGCCTAGCGGGGAGCACAGATACGCAGTATTTT. This codes for CSVHRLAGSTDTQYF.

The chain uses TRBV5-6 and TRBJ2-7; D not resolved. Trimming left V 2 bases short and J 0 bases short, with 12 bases between. The CDR3 covers 15 residues. Germline V lookup: CDR1 SGHDT, CDR2 YYEEEE. The CDR3: CASSLISDRSYEQYF. The DNA of the CDR3 is TGTGCCAGCAGCTTAATCTCGGACCGCTCCTACGAGCAGTACTTC.

The gene calls are TRBV9 and TRBJ2-3, with 13 bases lining up with TRBD2. The CDR3 is made up of 19 amino acids. Germline V gives CDR1 SGDLS, CDR2 YYNGEE. Trimming removed 0 bases from V and 4 bases from J; junction bases left unmatched: 11. The CDR3 coding sequence is TGTGCCAGCAGCGTAGCTACTGGGACTAGCGGGGTTAAGGCAGATACGCAGTATTTT. This translates into CASSVATGTSGVKADTQYF.

The chain employs TRBV19 and TRBJ2-1; D is unresolved. Looked up from germline, CDR1 is LNHDA and CDR2 is SQIVND (reference sequence). V was cut by 5 bases and J by 10 bases, with 15 bases left in between. The CDR3 covers 13 residues. The CDR3 loop reads CASSFLDVREQFF. CDR3 coding DNA: TGTGCCAGTAGTTTCTTGGACGTAAGGGAGCAGTTCTTC.

The gene calls are TRBV7-9 and TRBJ2-1; 9 bases are a match to TRBD2. CDR3 size: 17 residues. The germline CDR1 and CDR2 sequences are SEHNR and FQNEAQ (reference sequence). V was clipped by 5 bases and J by 0 bases; unmatched bases: 8. For the CDR3, the DNA is TGTGCCAGCAGCCGAGGGGGACTAGCTTACTCCTACAATGAGCAGTTCTTC. This gives the protein CASSRGGLAYSYNEQFF.

The chain uses TRBV4-1 and TRBJ2-4, with D tentatively TRBD1 or TRBD2 (6 bases each). V dropped 3 bases and J dropped 0 bases, with 15 bases sitting between them. Germline V gene data show CDR1 as MGHRA and CDR2 as YSYEKL. CDR3 size: 17 residues. The DNA for the CDR3 is TGCGCCAGCAGCCAGTACAGGGAGGTACTAGCCAAAAACATTCAGTACTTC. Translating gives CASSQYREVLAKNIQYF.

V usage is TRBV2 and J usage is TRBJ2-7; D uncertain. From germline, CDR1 is SNHLY and CDR2 FYNNEI. The CDR3 loop spans 17 amino acids. Trimming removed 3 bases from V and 0 bases from J, with 18 bases in between. The CDR3 region has the DNA TGTGCCAGCAGTGAGATGAAGCGAAACCCTAGCTCCTACGAGCAGTACTTC. Amino acid sequence: CASSEMKRNPSSYEQYF.

The gene calls are TRBV19 and TRBJ2-5, with 9 bases that match TRBD2. This CDR3 is built from 15 residues. J lost 7 bases, V lost 3 bases, and 9 bases had no gene match. Germline CDR1 and CDR2: LNHDA and SQIVND (reference sequence). Here the CDR3 reads CASSIKTSGAGTQYF. The CDR3 coding sequence is TGTGCCAGTAGTATTAAGACTAGCGGTGCGGGGACCCAGTACTTC. The entire variable domain, with the rest obtained from reference TRBV19 and TRBJ2-5, is as follows: DGGITQSPKYLFRKEGQNVTLSCEQNLNHDAMYWYRQDPGQGLRLIYYSQIVNDFQKGDIAEGYSVSREKKESFPLTVTSAQKNPTAFYLCASSIKTSGAGTQYFGPGTRLLVL.

The chain joins TRBV27 to TRBJ1-2; D remains unclear. Germline lookup yields CDR1 MNHEY and CDR2 SMNVEV (reference sequence). This CDR3 is 15 amino acids long. V was trimmed by 2 bases and J by 1 base, leaving 11 bases between them. This chain's CDR3 is CASSLAGMGNYGYTF. The CDR3 region has the DNA TGTGCCAGCAGTTTAGCCGGGATGGGTAACTATGGCTACACCTTC.

This chain's CDR3 is CASSQPFGGNGNTIYF. The CDR3 region has the DNA TGCGCCAGCAGCCAACCTTTCGGGGGCAACGGAAACACCATATATTTT. The rearrangement joins TRBV4-1 to TRBJ1-3; maybe TRBD1 (6 bases). Trimming cost V 2 bases and J 4 bases, with 15 bases left between them. The length of the CDR3 is 16 residues. Germline V gene lookup returns CDR1 MGHRA and CDR2 YSYEKL.

The V gene is TRBV2, the J gene TRBJ2-5; a weak D match, TRBD1 (6 bases). CDR1 is SNHLY and CDR2 is FYNNEI in the germline V gene. The germline V and J ends were trimmed by 8 bases and 3 bases, with 13 bases remaining between them. The CDR3 contains 13 residues. The CDR3: CASVRGNEETQYF. CDR3 DNA sequence: TGTGCCAGCGTTAGGGGGAATGAAGAGACCCAGTACTTC.

The DNA of the CDR3 is TGTGCCAGCCCCCCGGGGTTGGGGAACACTGAAGCTTTCTTT. This translates into CASPPGLGNTEAFF. The genes are TRBV6-1 and TRBJ1-1; no clear D gene. Trimming stripped 8 bases from V and 1 base from J, with 14 bases between. The CDR3 loop spans 14 amino acids. The V gene's germline CDR1 is MNHNS and CDR2 SASEGT.

The chain uses TRBV5-4 and TRBJ1-1; D is unclear. The germline CDR1 and CDR2 sequences are SGHNT and YYREEE (reference sequence). CDR3 length: 11 residues. The V gene lost 4 bases and the J gene lost 5 bases, with 6 bases spanning the gap. The CDR3 DNA follows: TGTGCCAGCAGCGTTGGAACTGAAGCTTTCTTT. Its protein product is CASSVGTEAFF.

The V call is TRBV4-2, the J call TRBJ2-7, with unresolved D. The V gene's germline CDR1 is LGHNA and CDR2 YNFKEQ. V was trimmed by 0 bases and J by 0 bases, leaving 12 bases between them. This CDR3 has 16 residues. CDR3 in amino acids: CASSQEVASYSYEQYF. The CDR3 nucleotides are TGTGCCAGCAGCCAAGAGGTTGCCTCTTACTCCTACGAGCAGTACTTC.

V usage is TRBV4-1 and J usage is TRBJ2-1; D is unresolved. The length of the CDR3 is 13 residues. Trimming left V 0 bases short and J 8 bases short, with 8 bases between. Germline CDR1 is MGHRA and CDR2 is YSYEKL. The CDR3 loop reads CASSQDEEDEQFF. The CDR3 DNA follows: TGCGCCAGCAGCCAAGATGAAGAAGATGAGCAGTTCTTC.

This clone occurred a few times. The chain has TRBV18 and TRBJ2-7, with 8 bases that match TRBD2. The ends lost 5 bases at V and 4 bases at J; junction bases unmatched: 4. Per the germline V gene, CDR1 is KGHSH and CDR2 is LQKENI. The CDR3 covers 13 residues. CDR3 nucleotides: TGTGCCAGCTCAGTCGGGGGGGCTTACGAGCAGTACTTC. It encodes CASSVGGAYEQYF. Full variable domain (remainder filled in from reference TRBV18 and TRBJ2-7): NAGVMQNPRHLVRRRGQEARLRCSPMKGHSHVYWYRQLPEEGLKFMVYLQKENIIDESGMPKERFSAEFPKEGPSILRIQQVVRGDSAAYFCASSVGGAYEQYFGPGTRLTVT.

This chain uses TRBV9 with TRBJ2-1; TRBD2 aligns across 12 bases. Looked up from germline, CDR1 is SGDLS and CDR2 is YYNGEE. The V gene end was trimmed by 0 bases and the J gene end by 7 bases; junction bases not matched to a gene: 11. CDR3 length: 18 residues. The DNA for the CDR3 is TGTGCCAGCAGCGTAGTATCCCCCCCTAGCGGGGGGGGGAATGAGCAGTTCTTC. Translated: CASSVVSPPSGGGNEQFF. Filled out from reference TRBV9 and TRBJ2-1, the complete variable domain reads DSGVTQTPKHLITATGQRVTLRCSPRSGDLSVYWYQQSLDQGLQFLIQYYNGEERAKGNILERFSAQQFPDLHSELNLSSLELGDSALYFCASSVVSPPSGGGNEQFFGPGTRLTVL.

The chain uses TRBV6-8 and TRBJ2-1, with 8 bases fitting TRBD2. V lost 6 bases, J lost 3 bases, and 7 bases stayed unmatched. The CDR3 consists of 15 residues. The germline CDR1 and CDR2 sequences are MNHGY and SAAAGT. Written as DNA, the CDR3 is TGTGCCAGCAGCGGGACTAGAGAGATCTACAATGAGCAGTTCTTC. Amino acids: CASSGTREIYNEQFF.

The chain couples TRBV23-1 to TRBJ2-4; D gene ambiguous. TRBV23-1 is reported as an ORF; its role is uncertain. The germline V and J ends were trimmed by 3 bases and 11 bases, with 11 bases remaining between them. The CDR3 is made up of 12 amino acids. CDR3 DNA sequence: TGCGCCAGCAGTCAGCGTACCCGTGTTCAGTACTTC. This translates into CASSQRTRVQYF.

The V gene is TRBV7-3, the J gene TRBJ2-5, with D unclear. Trimming took off 1 base at V and 5 bases at J, with 8 bases between the two ends. The germline V gene has CDR1 SGHTA and CDR2 FQGTGA. The CDR3 has 13 amino acids. CDR3 protein: CASSLNPLETQYF. The CDR3, as DNA: TGTGCCAGCAGCTTAAACCCATTGGAGACCCAGTACTTC.

The chain combines TRBV20-1 with TRBJ2-7; D call uncertain. V was pared by 3 bases and J by 2 bases, with 5 bases between. This CDR3 has 11 amino acids. Germline CDR1 DFQATT, CDR2 SNEGSKA (reference sequence). The CDR3 here is CSARDPYEQYF. CDR3 nucleotide sequence: TGCAGTGCTAGGGACCCCTACGAGCAGTACTTC.

The gene calls are TRBV27 and TRBJ2-1; D possibly corresponds to TRBD2 (5 bases). V was cut by 3 bases and J by 9 bases, with 12 bases left in between. Germline CDR1 reads MNHEY; CDR2 reads SMNVEV (reference sequence). There are 13 residues in the CDR3. This CDR3 reads CASSFPDAGEQFF. The CDR3 DNA is TGTGCCAGCAGTTTCCCTGATGCGGGTGAGCAGTTCTTC.